Listed below are T cell receptor beta chains from one sample, sequenced in a study of T-cell reconstitution after alpha-beta-depleted transplantation in children. TCRdb reprocessed the PCR reads with MiXCR, giving one entry per CDR3 protein. The table includes approximately 190,000 distinct CDR3 sequences, around 7.7% detected once. This specimen consisted of PBMCs, mostly from graft donor cells, obtained 360 days after TCRalphabeta/CD19-depleted stem cell transplant. Source of these receptors: a male patient under 10 years old who had a stem cell transplant for acute myeloid leukemia, so the T cells may come from the graft donor. The CDR3 runs from the conserved cysteine through the conserved F or W. The size entry is marked missing in some rows and otherwise reads once, few, many or a size class.

J	size	V	CDR3
TRBJ2-5	many	TRBV30	CAWSVSRKEETQYF
TRBJ2-7	many	TRBV5-1	CASSLLQVPDEQYF
TRBJ2-7	NA	TRBV5-1	CASSLPRLAGGKYEQYF
TRBJ2-4	few	TRBV20-1	CSARDHHGGATKNIQYF
TRBJ2-1	many	TRBV4-2	CASSQDGQGGEQFF
TRBJ2-7	NA	TRBV5-1	CASSLAWDRVVYEQYF
TRBJ2-2	NA	TRBV5-1	CASSGPSGSIGGELFF
TRBJ2-1	NA	TRBV24-1	CATSPGGTGTFNEQFF
TRBJ2-2	many	TRBV12-3/TRBV12-4	CASSPHEVTGELFF
TRBJ2-1	few	TRBV25-1	CASSELRGTSLSYNEQFF
TRBJ1-5	many	TRBV5-4	CASSLASGTGVAFGEQPQHF
TRBJ1-1	NA	TRBV5-1	CASSLLGTPNTEAFF
TRBJ2-7	few	TRBV20-1	CSAPLAGVDEQYF
TRBJ2-1	many	TRBV27	CASSFSGTEQFF
TRBJ2-2	many	TRBV20-1	CSVLGGNTGELFF
TRBJ1-1	few	TRBV2	CARNRGLNTEAFF
TRBJ1-5	NA	TRBV7-9	CASSLDREAGQPQHF
TRBJ2-1	NA	TRBV12-3/TRBV12-4	CASRPAGASSYNEQFF
TRBJ1-1	many	TRBV6-5	CASSYGGGTEAFF
TRBJ2-5	NA	TRBV7-8	CASTTGGVKETQYF
TRBJ1-6	NA	TRBV20-1	CSARENRGNSPLHF
TRBJ2-1	many	TRBV7-2	CASSLSYRFYNEQFF
TRBJ2-1	many	TRBV12-3/TRBV12-4	CASGKSSYNEQFF
TRBJ1-5	NA	TRBV12-3/TRBV12-4	CASTPRTGGLGNQPQHF
TRBJ2-7	many	TRBV24-1	CATSEIRSSYEQYF
TRBJ2-3	few	TRBV20-1	CSAPLAGGGTQYF
TRBJ1-1	many	TRBV10-3	CAISDGPFRTFF
TRBJ2-3	few	TRBV5-1	CASSLALSRRDTDTQYF
TRBJ2-1	many	TRBV5-1	CASSYGQGAYNEQFF
TRBJ2-5	NA	TRBV20-1	CSARVGREETQYF
TRBJ2-7	NA	TRBV10-3	CAISGTSGDEQYF
TRBJ2-3	NA	TRBV3-1	CASSRRGQAPSTDTQYF
TRBJ2-3	NA	TRBV4-1	CASSQDTASRTRTDTQYF
TRBJ2-5	NA	TRBV9	CASSVTGAKETQYF
TRBJ2-5	many	TRBV11-2	CASSLVSTQETQYF
TRBJ1-2	NA	TRBV5-1	CASSLEQGEIYGYTF
TRBJ1-2	NA	TRBV27	CASRRNRDNYGYTF
TRBJ2-5	NA	TRBV7-9	CASSSNRHFQETQYF
TRBJ2-3	many	TRBV29-1	CSVEQGKGTDTQYF
TRBJ2-2	few	TRBV2	CASSDRLGPNTGELFF
TRBJ2-5	few	TRBV7-2	CASSFTTGQETQYF
TRBJ1-5	few	TRBV5-1	CASSRTGWDQPQHF
TRBJ2-3	few	TRBV5-1	CASRRDPGHSVGADTQYF
TRBJ2-7	many	TRBV2	CASDPGISYEQYF
TRBJ2-2	many	TRBV5-1	CASSFASVHVSAGELFF
TRBJ2-5	NA	TRBV6-2/TRBV6-3	CASSRLAGETQYF
TRBJ2-2	many	TRBV2	CASSEGRRGTGELFF
TRBJ2-7	NA	TRBV7-8	CASSTGQGAREQYF
TRBJ2-5	many	TRBV12-3/TRBV12-4	CASSFLGLAWRGEETQYF
TRBJ2-7	few	TRBV25-1	CASSAHPGLAGPSSSYEQYF
TRBJ1-1	few	TRBV7-3	CASSISRDSTEAFF
TRBJ1-1	few	TRBV10-3	CAISPYGQAAHTNTEAFF
TRBJ2-7	NA	TRBV7-9	CASSSWGTGGYEQYF
TRBJ2-6	NA	TRBV7-9	CASSLGRGSGANVLTF
TRBJ2-3	few	TRBV5-1	CASSLLTGGQHTQYF
TRBJ2-7	once	TRBV15	CATSRGGLEFEQYF
TRBJ2-1	many	TRBV20-1	CSAREAGPYNEQFF
TRBJ2-2	NA	TRBV27	CASSLSRGLAGLRTGELFF
TRBJ1-1	NA	TRBV2	CASSEAGLAFF
TRBJ2-1	NA	TRBV5-1	CASSLVGDYNEQFF